This T cell receptor beta chain comes out of a study of cytomegalovirus exposure and HLA in healthy donors. Findings of the study overall: Both high specificity and high sensitivity reportedly marked the classifier's diagnosis of cytomegalovirus status. Testing in vitro showed a few CMV-associated chains specific for CMV antigens. Rarity marked most TCR sequences, yet some public TCRs occurred in many donors. Subsequent analysis found a tendency for first-cohort TCR clusters to co-occur within the 100 to 150 validation repertoires.

Remarks on this clone: As yet, its antigen is unknown.

The germline CDR1 and CDR2 sequences are SGHAT and FQNNGV. This CDR3 region has 14 residues. V lost 2 bases and J 3 bases, leaving 7 bases between the germline ends. Generated by immunoSEQ multiplex PCR, the TCRdb table keeps only in-frame clones and is missing some. The sample records around 150,000 clones, around four fifths being singletons. The genes are TRBV11-2 and TRBJ1-4; no clear D. This clonotype was obtained from a man under 40 in good health and CMV-seropositive. The sequenced sample consisted of PBMCs. The CDR3, as DNA: TGTGCCAGCAGCTTAAGCGCATCTAATGAAAAACTGTTTTTT. Protein sequence: CASSLSASNEKLFF. The variable domain in full, completed from reference TRBV11-2 and TRBJ1-4, reads EAGVAQSPRYKIIEKRQSVAFWCNPISGHATLYWYQQILGQGPKLLIQFQNNGVVDDSQLPKDRFSAERLKGVDSTLKIQPAKLEDSAVYLCASSLSASNEKLFFGSGTQLSVL.